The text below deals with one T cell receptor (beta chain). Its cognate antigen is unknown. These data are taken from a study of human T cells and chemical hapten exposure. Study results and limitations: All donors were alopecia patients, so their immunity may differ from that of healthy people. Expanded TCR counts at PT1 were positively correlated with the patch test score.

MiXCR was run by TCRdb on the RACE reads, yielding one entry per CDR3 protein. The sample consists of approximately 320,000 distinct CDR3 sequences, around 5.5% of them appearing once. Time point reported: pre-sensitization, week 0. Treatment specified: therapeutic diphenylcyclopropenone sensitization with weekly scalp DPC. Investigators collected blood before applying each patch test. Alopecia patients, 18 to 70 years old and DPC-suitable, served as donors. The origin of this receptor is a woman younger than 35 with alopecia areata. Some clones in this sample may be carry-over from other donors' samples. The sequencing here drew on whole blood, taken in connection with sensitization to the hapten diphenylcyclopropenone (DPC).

This CDR3 is CASSLGGPPQETQYF. The DNA for the CDR3 is TGCGCCAGCAGCTTGGGGGGACCACCTCAAGAGACCCAGTACTTC. The chain couples TRBV5-1 to TRBJ2-5, with D perhaps being TRBD1 or TRBD2 (5 bases each). The CDR3 loop spans 15 amino acids. V was cut by 0 bases and J by 2 bases, with 11 bases left in between. Germline assignment: CDR1 SGHRS and CDR2 YFSETQ.